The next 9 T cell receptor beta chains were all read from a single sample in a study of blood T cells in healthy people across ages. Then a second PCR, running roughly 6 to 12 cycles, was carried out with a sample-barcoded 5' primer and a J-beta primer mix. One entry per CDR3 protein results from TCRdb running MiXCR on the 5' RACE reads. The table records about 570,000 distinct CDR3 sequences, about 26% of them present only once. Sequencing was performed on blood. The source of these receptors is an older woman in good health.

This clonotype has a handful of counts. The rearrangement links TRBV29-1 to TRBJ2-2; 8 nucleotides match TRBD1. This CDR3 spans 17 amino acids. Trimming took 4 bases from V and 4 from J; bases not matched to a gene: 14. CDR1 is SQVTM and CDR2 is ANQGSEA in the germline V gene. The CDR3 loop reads CSVGDQDRVVSTGELFF. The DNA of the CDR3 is TGCAGCGTTGGGGATCAGGACAGGGTCGTAAGCACCGGGGAGCTGTTTTTT.

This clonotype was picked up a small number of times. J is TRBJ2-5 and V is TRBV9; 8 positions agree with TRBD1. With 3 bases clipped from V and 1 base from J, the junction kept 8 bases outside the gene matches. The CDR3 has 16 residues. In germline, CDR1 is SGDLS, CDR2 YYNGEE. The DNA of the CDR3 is TGTGCCAGCAGCGACGGACAGGGTCCTTTCCAAGAGACCCAGTACTTC. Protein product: CASSDGQGPFQETQYF.

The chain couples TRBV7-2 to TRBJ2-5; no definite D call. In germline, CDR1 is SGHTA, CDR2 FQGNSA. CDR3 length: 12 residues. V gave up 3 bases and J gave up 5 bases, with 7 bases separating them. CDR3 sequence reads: CASSFERETQYF. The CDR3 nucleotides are TGTGCCAGCAGCTTCGAAAGGGAGACCCAGTACTTC.

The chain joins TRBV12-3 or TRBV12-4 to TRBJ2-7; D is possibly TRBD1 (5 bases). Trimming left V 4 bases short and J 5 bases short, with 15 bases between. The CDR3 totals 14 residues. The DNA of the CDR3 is TGTGCCAGCAGTTGGACACGGGCCAGCCACGAGCAGTACTTC. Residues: CASSWTRASHEQYF.

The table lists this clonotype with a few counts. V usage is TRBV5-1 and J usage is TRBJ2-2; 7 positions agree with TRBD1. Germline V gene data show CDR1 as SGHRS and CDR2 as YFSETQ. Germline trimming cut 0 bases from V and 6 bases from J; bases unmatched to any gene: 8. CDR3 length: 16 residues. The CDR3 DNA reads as TGCGCCAGCAGCTTGGCCGTCGGGACAGCGGCCGGGGAGCTGTTTTTT. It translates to CASSLAVGTAAGELFF.

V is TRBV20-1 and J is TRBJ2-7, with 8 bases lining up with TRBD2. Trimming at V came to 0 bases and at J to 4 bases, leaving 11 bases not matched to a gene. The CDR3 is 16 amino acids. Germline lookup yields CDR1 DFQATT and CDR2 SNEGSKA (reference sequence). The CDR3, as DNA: TGCAGTGCTAGAGATATGCGGACAGCGGGAGCTTACGAGCAGTACTTC. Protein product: CSARDMRTAGAYEQYF.

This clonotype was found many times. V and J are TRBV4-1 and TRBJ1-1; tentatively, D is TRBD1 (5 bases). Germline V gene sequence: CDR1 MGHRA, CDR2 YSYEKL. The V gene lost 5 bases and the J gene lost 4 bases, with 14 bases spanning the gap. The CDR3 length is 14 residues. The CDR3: CASSMRGEGTEAFF. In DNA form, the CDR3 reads TGCGCCAGCAGCATGAGGGGCGAAGGCACTGAAGCTTTCTTT.

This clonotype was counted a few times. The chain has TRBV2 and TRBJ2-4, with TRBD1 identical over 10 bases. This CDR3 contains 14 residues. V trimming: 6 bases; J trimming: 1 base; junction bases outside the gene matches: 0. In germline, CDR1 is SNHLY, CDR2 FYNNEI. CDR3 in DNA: TGTGCCAGCAGGGGACAGGGGGCCAAAAACATTCAGTACTTC. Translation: CASRGQGAKNIQYF.

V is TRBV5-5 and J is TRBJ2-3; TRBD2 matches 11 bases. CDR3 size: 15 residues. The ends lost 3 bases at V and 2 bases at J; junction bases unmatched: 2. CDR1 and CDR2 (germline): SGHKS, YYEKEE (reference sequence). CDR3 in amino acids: CASSSTSGDTDTQYF. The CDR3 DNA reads TGTGCCAGCAGCTCGACTAGCGGGGACACAGATACGCAGTATTTT.